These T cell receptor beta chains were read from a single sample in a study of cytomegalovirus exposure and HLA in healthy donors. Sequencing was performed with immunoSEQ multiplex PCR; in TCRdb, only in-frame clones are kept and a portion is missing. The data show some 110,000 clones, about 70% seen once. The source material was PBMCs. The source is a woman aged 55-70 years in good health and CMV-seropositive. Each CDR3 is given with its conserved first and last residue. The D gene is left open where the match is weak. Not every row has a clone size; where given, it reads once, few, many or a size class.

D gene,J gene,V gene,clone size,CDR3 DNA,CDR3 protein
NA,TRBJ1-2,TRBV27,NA,TGTGCCAGCAGTTCAGGGGAAGGCGGCTACACCTTC,CASSSGEGGYTF
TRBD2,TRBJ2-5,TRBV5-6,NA,TGTGCCAGCAGCCTGCGGGGGGTCCAAGAGACCCAGTACTTC,CASSLRGVQETQYF
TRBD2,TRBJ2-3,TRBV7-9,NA,TGTGCCAGCAGCTTCCTTAGCGGGGGGGCTGGAGATACGCAGTATTTT,CASSFLSGGAGDTQYF
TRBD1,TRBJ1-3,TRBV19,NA,TGTGCCACCGAGGACAGGGGTCGCGGAAACACCATATATTTT,CATEDRGRGNTIYF
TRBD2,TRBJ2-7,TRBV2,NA,TGTGCCAGCAGTGAAACCCTAGCGGGAGACAACTACGAGCAGTACTTC,CASSETLAGDNYEQYF
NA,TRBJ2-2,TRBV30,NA,TGTGCCTGGAGTGTAAGCGCCGGGGAGCTGTTTTTT,CAWSVSAGELFF
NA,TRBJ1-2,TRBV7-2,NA,TGTGCCAGCAGCCCCCGACAGACCACCTCGCACTATGGCTACACCTTC,CASSPRQTTSHYGYTF
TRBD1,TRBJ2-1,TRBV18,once,TGTGCCAGCTCACGTTGGGTCCGACAGGGTTCTGAGCCCAGCTCCTACAATGAGCAGTTCTTC,CASSRWVRQGSEPSSYNEQFF
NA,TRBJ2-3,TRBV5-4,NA,TGTGCCAGCAGCAGCCGCCTGAGTGGTACAGATACGCAGTATTTT,CASSSRLSGTDTQYF
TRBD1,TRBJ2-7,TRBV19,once,TGTGCCAGCACAAGGACAGGTAGCTCCTACGAGCAGTACTTC,CASTRTGSSYEQYF
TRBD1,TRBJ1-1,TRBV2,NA,TGTGCCAGCAGGAATGAGGGACAGGGAGGCACTGAAGCTTTCTTT,CASRNEGQGGTEAFF
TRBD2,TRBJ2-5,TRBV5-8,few,TGTGCCAGCAGCAGGGGGACTAGCGTAGAGACCCAGTACTTC,CASSRGTSVETQYF
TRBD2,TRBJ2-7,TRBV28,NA,TGTGCCAGCAGTTTTTACGGGGGGGCTCTATACGAGCAGTACTTC,CASSFYGGALYEQYF
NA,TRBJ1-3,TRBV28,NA,TGTGCCAGCAGTGGAGGGGCTGGAAACACCATATATTTT,CASSGGAGNTIYF
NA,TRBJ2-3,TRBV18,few,TGTGCCAGCTCACCTTTAACGGGGTCGGGCACAGATACGCAGTATTTT,CASSPLTGSGTDTQYF
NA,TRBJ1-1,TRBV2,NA,TGTGCCAGCAGGGTTATGGGGGGAGGGCCTGAAGCTTTCTTT,CASRVMGGGPEAFF
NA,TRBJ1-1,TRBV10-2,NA,TGCGCCAGCACCCCACTGGGGCTAACTGAAGCTTTCTTT,CASTPLGLTEAFF
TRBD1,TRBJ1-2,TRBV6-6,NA,TGTGCCAGCAGTTACGGGACAGGGGGCGACTATGGCTACACCTTC,CASSYGTGGDYGYTF
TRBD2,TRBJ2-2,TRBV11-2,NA,TGTGCCAGCAGCTTAGATATCAGCGGGGGAAACACCGGGGAGCTGTTTTTT,CASSLDISGGNTGELFF
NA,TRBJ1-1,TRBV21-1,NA,TGTGCCAGCAGCAAAGGGTGCAGGCTACCGAGCACTGAAGCTTTCTTT,CASSKGCRLPSTEAFF
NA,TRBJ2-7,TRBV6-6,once,TGTGCCAGCGAGGACAGCCCCTCCTACGAGCAGTACTTC,CASEDSPSYEQYF
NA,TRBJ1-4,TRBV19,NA,TGTGCCAGTAGTCTAACCTTTTTTGCAACTAATGAAAAACTGTTTTTT,CASSLTFFATNEKLFF
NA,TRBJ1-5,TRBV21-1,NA,TGTGCCAGCAGCAGAGAGGTAAAGGAGGACGACAATCAGCCCCAGCATTTT,CASSREVKEDDNQPQHF
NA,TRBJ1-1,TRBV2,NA,TGTGCTACGAGATGGGAGGGGAACACTGAAGCTTTCTTT,CATRWEGNTEAFF
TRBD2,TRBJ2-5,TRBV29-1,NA,TGCAGCGTTCGACTAGCGGTGATCCAAGAGACCCAGTACTTC,CSVRLAVIQETQYF
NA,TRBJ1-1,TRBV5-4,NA,TGTGCCAGCAGAACCAAAAATGGAATGGCGGATAACACTGAAGCTTTCTTT,CASRTKNGMADNTEAFF
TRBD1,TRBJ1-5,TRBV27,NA,TGTGCCAGCAGTTTATCGACAGGGGGTAGTCAGCCCCAGCATTTT,CASSLSTGGSQPQHF
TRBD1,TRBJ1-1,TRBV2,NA,TGTGCCAGCAGTGCTACAGGGGGTCGGACTGAAGCTTTCTTT,CASSATGGRTEAFF
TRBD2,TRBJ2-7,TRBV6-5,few,TGTGCCAGCAGTTACGGGGGGGGTGGTCGGCAGTACTTC,CASSYGGGGRQYF
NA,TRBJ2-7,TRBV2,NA,TGTGCCAGCAGTGAAACAGGGCTTGAGCAGTACTTC,CASSETGLEQYF
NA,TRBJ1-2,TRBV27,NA,TGTGCCAGCAGTTTACGGACGACCGCGGGGGCGCGGAGCTATGGCTACACCTTC,CASSLRTTAGARSYGYTF
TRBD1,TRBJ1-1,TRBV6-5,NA,TGTGCCAGCAGTTTCATCTCTACAGGGGAAACAGCTTTCTTT,CASSFISTGETAFF
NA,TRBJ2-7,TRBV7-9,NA,TGTGCCAGCAGCTTAGGGGCAGGGGATTCCTACGAGCAGTACTTC,CASSLGAGDSYEQYF
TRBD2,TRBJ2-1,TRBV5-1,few,TGCGCCAGCAGCCTTAGCGGGGGGACGTACAATGAGCAGTTCTTC,CASSLSGGTYNEQFF
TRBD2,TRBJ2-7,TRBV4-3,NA,TGCGCCAGCAGCCAAGATGGTCTAGCGGGGGCCAACGAGCAGTACTTC,CASSQDGLAGANEQYF
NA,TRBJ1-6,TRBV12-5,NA,TGTGCTAGTGGTTTGGAAGGGGCCGGCGGGGAGGCAATCAATTCACCCCTCCACTTT,CASGLEGAGGEAINSPLHF
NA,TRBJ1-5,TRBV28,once,TGTGCCAGCAGTTCGTGGACAGCACTGAGTGGCAATCAGCCCCAGCATTTT,CASSSWTALSGNQPQHF
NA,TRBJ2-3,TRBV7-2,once,TGTGCCAGCAGCTTAGCAGTCGGTCCCACAGATACGCAGTATTTT,CASSLAVGPTDTQYF
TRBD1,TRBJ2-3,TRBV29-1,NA,TGCAGCGTTCTCTCAACCCAGGACAGGGCGGGAGATACGCAGTATTTT,CSVLSTQDRAGDTQYF
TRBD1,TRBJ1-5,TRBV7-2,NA,TGTGCCAGCAGCTTCATACAGGGGAAGGACAATCAGCCCCAGCATTTT,CASSFIQGKDNQPQHF
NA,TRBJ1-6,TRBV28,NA,TGTGCCAGCAGTTTATTTCGGGGTATCAATAATTCACCCCTCCACTTT,CASSLFRGINNSPLHF
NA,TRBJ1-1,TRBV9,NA,TGTGCCAGCAGCGTAGGAGCCAGCTTTGAACAGGGTGAAGCTTTCTTT,CASSVGASFEQGEAFF
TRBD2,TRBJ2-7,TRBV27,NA,TGTGCCAGCAGTGAGAGCGGGGGGGGCTACTACGAGCAGTACTTC,CASSESGGGYYEQYF
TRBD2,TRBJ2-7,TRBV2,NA,TGTGCCAGCAGATCCACTAGCGTCGCCTACGAGCAGTACTTC,CASRSTSVAYEQYF
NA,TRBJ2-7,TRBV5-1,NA,TGCGCCAGCAGCTGGGGGGACAGAGACTACTACGAGCAGTACTTC,CASSWGDRDYYEQYF
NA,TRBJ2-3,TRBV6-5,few,TGTGCCAGCAGCCGTAGGGGGGGTCTGGCAGATACGCAGTATTTT,CASSRRGGLADTQYF
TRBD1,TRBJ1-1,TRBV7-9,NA,TGTTCCAGCAGCTCAAGGCGGGTGTCAGGGGGCGGGAAAGGCACTGAAGCTTTCTTT,CSSSSRRVSGGGKGTEAFF
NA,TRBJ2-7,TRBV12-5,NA,TGTGCTAGTGGTTTGTGGCAGAGGTCCTACGAGCAGTACTTC,CASGLWQRSYEQYF
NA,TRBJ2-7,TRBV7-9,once,TGTGCCAGCAGCTTGCCAGCGGTTAGCTACGAGCAGTACTTC,CASSLPAVSYEQYF
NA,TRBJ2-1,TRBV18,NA,TGTGCCAGCTCACGTAGTAGCAGCTACAATGAGCAGTTCTTC,CASSRSSSYNEQFF
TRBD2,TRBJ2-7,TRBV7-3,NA,TGTGCCAGCAGCTTAAGGACTAGCGGGGGACAGTACTTC,CASSLRTSGGQYF
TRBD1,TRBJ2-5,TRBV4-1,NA,TGCGCCAGCAGCCAGACAGGGGTAGGAGAAGAGACCCAGTACTTC,CASSQTGVGEETQYF
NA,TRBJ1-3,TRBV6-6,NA,TGTGCCAGCAGTTCCACAGGGATCTCTGGAAACACCATATATTTT,CASSSTGISGNTIYF
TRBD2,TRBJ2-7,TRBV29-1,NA,TGCAGCGTTGGGGGACTAGCGGGAGGGCCTAGCTACGAGCAGTACTTC,CSVGGLAGGPSYEQYF
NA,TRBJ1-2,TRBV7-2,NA,TGTGCCAGCAGCTTAGTAGGCGGAGGGATTTCCCCTTATGGCTACACCTTC,CASSLVGGGISPYGYTF
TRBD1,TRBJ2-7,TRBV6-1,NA,TGTGCCAGCAGAGAGGGACAGGGGGCTTTCGAGCAGTACTTC,CASREGQGAFEQYF
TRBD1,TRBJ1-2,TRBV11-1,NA,TGTGCCAGCAGTGTACAGGGGATTGATGGCTACACCTTC,CASSVQGIDGYTF
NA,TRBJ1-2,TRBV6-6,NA,TGTGCCAGCAGTGGTAATACATGGCAGGATGGCTATGGCTACACCTTC,CASSGNTWQDGYGYTF